This T cell receptor (beta chain) was sequenced during a study of blood T cell repertoires in COVID-19. The overall study: Samples came from the United States, Italy and Spain, spanning acute and convalescent COVID-19. T cells, B-cell-depleted T cells, or PBMCs supplied cDNA or gDNA.

The germline gives CDR1 SGHRS, CDR2 YFSETQ. This CDR3 has 14 amino acids. Losses at the gene ends were 1 base for V and 3 bases for J; bases not matched to a gene: 4. Original handling: Amplification with reference gene primers provided the estimates of nucleated cell counts. Profiled with immunoSEQ multiplex PCR; TCRdb holds only in-frame clones, not every one. D and trimming were read from the DNA, whereas the V and J calls and clone size are those reported in that table. Of 210,000 or so clones listed, roughly 87% were seen once; the top ten hold roughly 2%. This TCR came from a middle-aged man with active or convalescent COVID-19. The chain links TRBV5-1 to TRBJ2-7, with 7 nucleotides matching TRBD1. The sequencing sample was made of peripheral blood. The CDR3 region has the DNA TGCGCCAGCAGCTTGTCGGGACAGAACTACGAGCAGTACTTC. Residues: CASSLSGQNYEQYF. The full variable domain, rest sourced from reference TRBV5-1 and TRBJ2-7, is KAGVTQTPRYLIKTRGQQVTLSCSPISGHRSVSWYQQTPGQGLQFLFEYFSETQRNKGNFPGRFSGRQFSNSRSEMNVSTLELGDSALYLCASSLSGQNYEQYFGPGTRLTVT.